The T cell receptor (beta chain) described here comes from a study of early T cells in non-severe SARS-CoV-2 infection. Background on the study: Chains were unpaired, as sequencing was done on bulk RNA from unsorted whole blood.

This clonotype was picked up many times. The CDR3 consists of 14 residues. Germline CDR1 SQVTM, CDR2 ANQGSEA. Attachment of unique molecular identifiers to individual cDNA molecules was performed. TCRdb redid the calling of the 5' RACE reads with MiXCR, one entry per CDR3 protein. The table records tens of thousands of distinct CDR3 sequences, around 5.1% of them present only once. The rearrangement joins TRBV29-1 to TRBJ2-1, with D possibly being TRBD1 or TRBD2 (5 bases each). The receptor was isolated from an adult who was a healthcare worker with PCR-confirmed SARS-CoV-2 infection or an uninfected control (not recorded which). The sample comprised whole blood. CDR3 sequence: CALRWAVRGDEQFF. CDR3 DNA: TGCGCCTTGCGGTGGGCAGTTCGGGGCGATGAGCAGTTCTTC.